The present TCR beta chain was sequenced within a study of cytomegalovirus exposure and HLA in healthy donors. About this clone: The antigen remains undetermined.

Notes on the study in general: Using a false discovery rate of 0.05, a later analysis showed that roughly 16,000 TCR beta sequences were associated with HLA alleles. It was shown in a later analysis that HLA-associated TCR beta chains were more clonally expanded than other, equally common chains. Some segments of the V type, notably TRBV6-2 and TRBV6-3, were excluded as indistinguishable. Analyses of presence/absence relied on an assumption of roughly uniform sequencing depth across donors.

Germline V gene data show CDR1 as GTSNPN and CDR2 as SVGIG (reference sequence). The trim removed 2 bases at V and 0 bases at J, leaving 7 bases unmatched. The CDR3 is 19 residues long. 60 Vbeta and 13 Jbeta primers were used in PCR. Data came from immunoSEQ multiplex PCR; TCRdb stores just in-frame clones and leaves some out. The sample holds about 170,000 clones, over 70% seen once. The TCR sequence derives from a woman in her 30s in good health and CMV-seropositive. The sample comprised PBMCs. The gene calls are TRBV30 and TRBJ2-6, with 13 bases identical to TRBD2. This chain's CDR3 is CAWSWGLAGSSSGANVLTF. The CDR3 bases are TGTGCCTGGAGTTGGGGACTAGCGGGGTCAAGCTCTGGGGCCAACGTCCTGACTTTC.